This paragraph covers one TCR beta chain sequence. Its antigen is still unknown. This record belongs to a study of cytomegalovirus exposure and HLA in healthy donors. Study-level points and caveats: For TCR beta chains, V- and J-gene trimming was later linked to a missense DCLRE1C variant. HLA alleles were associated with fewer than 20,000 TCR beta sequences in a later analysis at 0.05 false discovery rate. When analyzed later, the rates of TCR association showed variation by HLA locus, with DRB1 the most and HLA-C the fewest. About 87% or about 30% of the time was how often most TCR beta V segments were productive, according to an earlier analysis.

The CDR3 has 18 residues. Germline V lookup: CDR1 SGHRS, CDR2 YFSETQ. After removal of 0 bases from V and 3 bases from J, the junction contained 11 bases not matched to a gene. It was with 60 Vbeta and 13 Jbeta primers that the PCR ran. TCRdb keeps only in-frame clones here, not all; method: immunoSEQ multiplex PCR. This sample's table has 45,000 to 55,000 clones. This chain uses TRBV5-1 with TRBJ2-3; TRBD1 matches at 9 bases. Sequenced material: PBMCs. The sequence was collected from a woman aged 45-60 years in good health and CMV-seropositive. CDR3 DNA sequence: TGCGCCAGCAGCTTGGGACTTTACAGGGGGCGTCTGACAGATACGCAGTATTTT. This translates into CASSLGLYRGRLTDTQYF.